This T cell receptor beta chain originates from a study of T cells after somatic rescue of genetic block. The CDR3 contains 14 residues. In germline, CDR1 is SNHLY, CDR2 FYNNEI. V gave up 6 bases and J gave up 6 bases, with 18 bases separating them. TCRdb keeps only in-frame clones here, not all; method: immunoSEQ multiplex PCR. The table shows about 15,000 clones, with roughly 72% occurring only once. This clone was counted a few times. The source of this sequence is a man between 18 and 35 years old. The gene calls are TRBV2 and TRBJ2-7; D may be TRBD1 (6 bases). Sample: peripheral blood mononuclear cells (PBMCs). This CDR3 reads CASSSFDRTVEQYF. CDR3 nucleotides: TGTGCCAGCAGCTCTTTCGATCGGACAGTCGAGCAGTACTTC.